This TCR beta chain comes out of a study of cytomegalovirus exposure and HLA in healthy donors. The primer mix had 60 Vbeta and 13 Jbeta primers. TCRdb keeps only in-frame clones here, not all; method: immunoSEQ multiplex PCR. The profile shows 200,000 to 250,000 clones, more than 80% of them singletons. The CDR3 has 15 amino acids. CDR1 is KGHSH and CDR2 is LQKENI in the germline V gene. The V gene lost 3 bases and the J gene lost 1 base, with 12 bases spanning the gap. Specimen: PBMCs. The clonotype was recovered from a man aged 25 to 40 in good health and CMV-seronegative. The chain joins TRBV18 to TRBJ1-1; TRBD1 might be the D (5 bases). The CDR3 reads CASSPARAPNTEAFF. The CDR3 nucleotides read TGTGCCAGCTCACCTGCCAGGGCCCCGAACACTGAAGCTTTCTTT.